This T cell receptor beta chain was documented in a study of cytomegalovirus exposure and HLA in healthy donors (dated by TCRdb to 2015 to 2018). For the wider study: An earlier analysis of approximately 550 of the donors reported about 290 Gb of sequence data and 117 million unique TCR beta sequences from 150 million to 200 million T cells. About 320 gigabases of sequencing data and tens of millions of unique TCR sequences were included in an early release covering 550 to 800 HLA-typed donors. Rather than drawing on any new phenotypic data, the later analysis identified candidate immune exposures from TCR beta sequences and the way those sequences occurred across donors. To study patterns of TCR occurrence, a later analysis re-analyzed previously published TCR beta repertoires from hundreds of donors and added high-resolution HLA genotyping. In addition to the first cohort of about 650 subjects, a separate validation cohort of about 120 different subjects was used. In an earlier analysis of 500 to 650 of the donors, high-throughput TCR beta sequencing was used to judge whether each TCR beta V gene segment behaved as functional or pseudogenic. Of the roughly 400 genotyped donors, 81% were placed in the genetic ancestry cluster associated with self-reported Caucasian donors. Class I and class II HLA loci were covered by the typing at four-digit resolution. Donor age, sex, ethnicity and CMV serostatus were collected together with the repertoire data. A later genetic analysis took genome-wide SNP genotypes for about 55% of the 666 donors and used that subset as a discovery cohort. The study aimed to test whether cataloging public T cell receptors could reveal signatures of past pathogen exposure. All discovery cohort repertoires had been generated using a single sequencing platform. The study profiled the T cell repertoires of more than 500 subjects by immunosequencing and related them to cytomegalovirus serostatus. The number of typed donors differed by locus: roughly 629-630 for A, B, C, DRB1 and DQB1; 500 to 550 for DQA1; approximately 600 for DPA1; and some 450 for DPB1. The study combined high-throughput TCR immunosequencing, statistical association of individual TCRs with disease status, and machine learning to predict cytomegalovirus infection status. A few DR-DQ haplotypes were handled as single units for association and clustering because linkage in the cohort was strong. Across approximately 400 genotyped donors of the cohort, an average of about 240,000 unique TCR beta nucleotide sequences per donor were sequenced, and about a sixth of those sequences were non-productive. The full study reports these points: A further reported finding was that TCR beta sequences accurately predicted the HLA-A and HLA-B alleles for most subjects in the first cohort. Correlated functional status among segregating V segments might be attributable to linkage disequilibrium, but an unknown experimental factor could not be ruled out. In vitro tests confirmed that a few of the cytomegalovirus-associated TCR beta chains recognize cytomegalovirus antigens. A later analysis found that TCR association rates varied across HLA loci, with DRB1 alleles showing the most associated TCRs and HLA-C alleles the fewest. When HLA alleles, especially DR and DQ, strongly co-occurred, attributing TCR associations to individual alleles was difficult. Immune exposure information for the cohort was limited to CMV serostatus. HLA typing was unavailable for some donors at each locus, so association tests used only the typed subset. In both the original and validation cohorts, the classifier was reported to diagnose cytomegalovirus status with high specificity and sensitivity. Most TCR sequences were seen in very few donors, while some public TCRs were found in many individuals. In an earlier analysis of 587 of the donors, most TCR beta V segments appeared in productive rearrangements about 87% or about 30% of the time, broadly matching IMGT annotations. The cohort was sequenced for TCR beta chains only, and without alpha or paired-chain data the features that could be detected were limited. Some IMGT-functional V segments, including TRBV6-2 and TRBV6-3, could not be distinguished by the 87-base-pair reads and were therefore excluded. The study gave a list of some 150 TCR beta chains associated with cytomegalovirus. A later analysis reported that several top co-occurrence clusters appeared linked to parvovirus B19, influenza, CMV and Epstein-Barr virus. A cluster of highly shared sequence variants was judged likely to represent a technical artifact of the sequencing pipeline. Presence/absence analyses assumed roughly uniform sequencing depth across donors, an assumption that may not hold. According to the authors, the approach could potentially be generalized to other disease states and immunological phenotypes. Compared with equally common non-associated chains, HLA-associated TCR beta chains in a later analysis were more clonally expanded and had lower generation probabilities. A later analysis found that most CMV-associated TCR beta chains appeared HLA-restricted, with HLA associations seemingly driven largely by CMV exposure. A later genetic analysis reported fewer N-insertions in productive TCRs among donors in an Asian-associated ancestry cluster than the roughly 700-donor mean. V-gene and J-gene trimming of TCR beta chains was associated with a missense DCLRE1C variant in a later genetic analysis, and the association was replicated in an independent cohort. The earlier analysis of some 540 of the donors excluded roughly 17 rarely observed V segments, including chromosome 9 orphons, because counts were too low. A later analysis associated 15,000 or so TCR beta sequences with specific HLA alleles at a false discovery rate of 0.05.

A note on this clone: Its antigen is unknown. Base qualities are not provided; no much larger clone lies one nucleotide away.

Library preparation used the immunoSEQ multiplex PCR assay. The multiplex PCR relied on a mix of 60 forward primers for TCR Vbeta segments and 13 reverse primers for TCR Jbeta segments. The CDR3 region of rearranged TCR beta genes was amplified from genomic DNA with a multiplex PCR assay. The Illumina HiSeq System was used to sequence the amplified TCR beta libraries as 87-base-pair reads. The paper's data handling went like this. In a later analysis, some 80 million unique TCR beta chains were counted across the 500 to 700 repertoires, and roughly 11 million of these chains were shared by at least two donors. Raw reads were error-corrected and collapsed into unique sequences with a nearest-neighbor algorithm that merged closely related sequences to remove PCR and sequencing errors. CDR3 sequences were aligned to IMGT reference sequences to assign V, D and J gene segments. For a sequence to be retained, a match of at least six nucleotides was required to both a V gene segment and a J gene segment. A rearrangement counted as productive if the CDR3 had no stop codons and remained in frame with V and J, and every other rearrangement counted as non-productive. CDR3 was defined by IMGT convention, running from the second conserved V-encoded cysteine to the conserved J-encoded phenylalanine. In an earlier analysis of 500 to 650 of the donors, sequences lacking an unambiguous match to a single V gene segment were excluded. An earlier analysis of 500 to 600 of the donors classified V segments as functional when productive rearrangements were above 56.7% and as segregating when the standard deviation between donors was above 5%. A statistical classification framework was built for diagnosing cytomegalovirus status from the catalog of TCR beta chain sequences. A later analysis assigned V and J genes by comparing TCR nucleotide sequences with IMGT/GENE-DB human TR gene sequences. Using the TCRdist pipeline, a later analysis assigned CDR3 sequences along with most-parsimonious VDJ recombination scenarios. In a later analysis, each TCR beta chain was defined by its CDR3 amino acid sequence together with its V-gene family, and reads lacking a unique V-gene family were excluded. In a later analysis, a few hundred highly shared, low-generation-probability nucleotide sequences were removed to address suspected cross-contamination and a sequencing artifact. In a later analysis, a clonal expansion index for each public chain was calculated from normalized within-repertoire ranks of inferred template counts. Generation probabilities in a later analysis came from a VDJ recombination model fitted to out-of-frame rearrangements, and those results were checked against IGoR. Hypergeometric tests were used in a later analysis to score TCR-TCR, TCR-HLA and TCR-CMV co-occurrence, with a repertoire-size bias correction applied to the TCR pairs. In a later analysis, false discovery rates were estimated by permuting HLA or CMV assignments 20 times. A later analysis grouped co-occurring TCRs with DBSCAN, adding TCRdist sequence similarity when clustering within HLA-allele-positive subsets. Repertoires with fewer than 30,000 or more than 120,000 public chains were left out of co-occurrence clustering, as were a few repertoires with anomalous nucleotide sharing. TCRdb re-hosts the immuneACCESS table, in-frame sequences only. Its copies lack some clones; in the studies checked, an unresolved V gene accounts for under half of them, and the cause for the rest is not known. Clone size and the V and J calls come from that table; the DNA yielded D and trimming. This sample is represented by about 200,000 clones; around 80% of them were singletons. The top ten clones comprise roughly 1.6% of the sample.

V is pared back by 5 bases and J by 7 bases, with 11 bases lying between the germline termini. CDR1 SGHAT and CDR2 FQNNGV were looked up in the germline V gene. Taken from cysteine to phenylalanine, the CDR3 has 13 residues. Only the CDR3 portion is preserved as DNA: 39 bases, with reading frame beginning at the first base. The cohort consisted of some 670 healthy bone marrow donors. All cohort members were sampled while nominally healthy, although unrecorded immune exposures were likely present. The donor was CMV seronegative and belonged to the group of 352 seronegative cohort members. A peripheral blood sample was provided by each donor, and peripheral blood mononuclear cells were used for TCR beta sequencing. Genomic DNA was extracted from the blood cell samples with the Qiagen DNeasy Blood Extraction Kit.

Recombination joined TRBV11-2 with TRBJ1-4, and possibly TRBD1, on 5 matching bases. The receptor's source is a man in his fifties in good health and CMV-seronegative. Material for sequencing was PBMCs. The CDR3 protein is CASSVDTAEKLFF. The DNA reads TGTGCCAGCAGCGTGGACACGGCTGAAAAACTGTTTTTT.